The T cell receptor (beta chain) described here comes from a study of T cells in Graves' hyperthyroidism and ophthalmopathy. Ten or more counts support this clonotype. Its antigen is still unknown. This CDR3 comprises 16 residues. V lost 1 base to trimming and J lost 7 bases, with 17 bases between them. CDR1 and CDR2 from the germline V gene are KGHSH and LQKENI. Absence of ophthalmopathy progression within 18 months defined stable Graves' hyperthyroidism. PBMCs were collected from a roughly 10 ml volume of fresh peripheral blood. Study-level points and caveats: The majority of expanded thyroid clonotypes above 0.001 also appeared in blood.

It was RNA transcripts that yielded the amplified TCR beta CDR3 regions. When the TCR CDR3 underwent first-round RT-PCR, the HTBI primer set was used. TCRdb re-analysed the multiplex PCR reads in MiXCR, keeping a single row per CDR3 protein. The repertoire holds some 440,000 distinct CDR3 sequences, with 15% to 19% as singletons. This chain connects TRBV18 to TRBJ1-5, with a weak D call TRBD1 (5 bases). This TCR derives from a woman under 30 with Graves' hyperthyroidism. Sequencing used blood. This chain's CDR3 is CASSPRQGVGSQPQHF. CDR3 coding DNA: TGTGCCAGCTCACCACGCCAAGGGGTCGGAAGCCAGCCCCAGCATTTT.